Following are 18 T cell receptor beta chains from one sample sequenced in a study of T cells in Graves' hyperthyroidism and ophthalmopathy. TCR beta CDR3 regions were amplified from RNA transcripts. A first-round RT-PCR of the TCR CDR3 used the HTBI primer set. Each CDR3 protein gets one entry after TCRdb re-called the multiplex PCR reads with MiXCR. The repertoire includes under 400,000 distinct CDR3 sequences, roughly 25% of them detected once, and around 79% sits in the top ten. Sequencing was done on a sample of blood. These TCRs come from a man aged 50 or older with Graves' hyperthyroidism.

This clonotype was observed at least ten times. The rearrangement joins TRBV12-3 or TRBV12-4 to TRBJ2-5; D is uncertain. The CDR3 length is 13 residues. Trimming cost V 0 bases and J 7 bases, with 9 bases left between them. CDR3 region: CASSLAPGGTQYF. DNA for the CDR3: TGTGCCAGCAGTTTAGCCCCAGGCGGGACCCAGTACTTC.

This clonotype was observed a few times. The chain recombines TRBV7-8 with TRBJ2-2; D is possibly TRBD1 or TRBD2 (5 bases each). This CDR3 contains 17 residues. V was clipped by 3 bases and J by 0 bases, with 14 bases between them. Germline loops: CDR1 SGHVS, CDR2 FQNEAQ. CDR3 region: CASSFDGRGANTGELFF. The DNA for the CDR3 is TGTGCCAGCAGCTTCGATGGGAGAGGGGCGAACACCGGGGAGCTGTTTTTT.

This clonotype was found a few times. The chain combines TRBV6-9 with TRBJ2-5; no definite D call. V lost 3 bases to trimming and J lost 5 bases, with 10 bases between them. Germline CDR1 is MNHGY and CDR2 is SVAAGI. The CDR3 spans 13 residues. For the CDR3, the DNA is TGTGCCAGCAGTTACAGGTTTGGGGAGACCCAGTACTTC. Amino acids: CASSYRFGETQYF.

The chain couples TRBV7-8 to TRBJ1-5; TRBD1 aligns across 8 bases. Trimming removed 6 bases from V and 1 base from J; junction bases left unmatched: 5. CDR3 length: 15 amino acids. The germline CDR1 and CDR2 sequences are SGHVS and FQNEAQ. This CDR3 reads CASRRDRGSNQPQHF. As DNA, the CDR3 is TGTGCCAGCAGGCGAGACAGGGGCAGCAATCAGCCCCAGCATTTT.

The chain joins TRBV3-1 to TRBJ2-3; unclear D gene. The V end lost 4 bases, the J end lost 4 bases, and 6 bases lay between the germline ends. There are 12 residues in the CDR3. Germline CDR1 and CDR2: LGHDT and YNNKEL (reference sequence). The CDR3 is CASSPFPDTQYF. The CDR3 nucleotides are TGTGCCAGCAGCCCCTTCCCAGATACGCAGTATTTT.

This chain connects TRBV2 to TRBJ2-7, with 7 bases lining up with TRBD2. This CDR3 contains 12 residues. J gave up 6 bases and V 4 bases, and 3 bases lay outside the gene matches. Germline loops: CDR1 SNHLY, CDR2 FYNNEI. Here the CDR3 DNA reads TGTGCCAGCAGTGCGGGGGGTAGCGAGCAGTACTTC. This encodes CASSAGGSEQYF.

This clonotype came up many times. The chain combines TRBV3-1 with TRBJ2-1; possible D gene TRBD2, 6 bases. Germline loops: CDR1 LGHDT, CDR2 YNNKEL (reference sequence). V was trimmed by 6 bases and J by 0 bases, leaving 15 bases between them. This CDR3 is built from 16 residues. CDR3: CASSQVADLSYNEQFF. CDR3 in DNA: TGTGCCAGCAGTCAGGTAGCGGACCTCTCCTACAATGAGCAGTTCTTC.

This clonotype has ten or more counts. This chain connects TRBV11-2 to TRBJ2-2; D is perhaps TRBD2 (5 bases). Germline V gene data show CDR1 as SGHAT and CDR2 as FQNNGV. The CDR3 has 14 amino acids. V was cut by 3 bases and J by 4 bases, with 9 bases left in between. CDR3 bases: TGTGCCAGCAGCTTGGCCAGCGGCACCGGGGAGCTGTTTTTT. Residues: CASSLASGTGELFF.

In its sample, this clonotype was seen many times. The chain carries TRBV29-1 and TRBJ2-3; the match to TRBD1 covers 7 bases. Germline V gene data show CDR1 as SQVTM and CDR2 as ANQGSEA. With 5 bases clipped from V and 2 bases from J, the junction kept 4 bases outside the gene matches. The CDR3 contains 13 residues. The CDR3 DNA reads TGCAGCGTTCGGGACAGATACACAGATACGCAGTATTTT. It codes for CSVRDRYTDTQYF.

Remarks on this clonotype: One end of the junction fails to match germline, which may point to a read error. The chain is built from TRBV11-2 and TRBJ1-3; D perhaps matches TRBD1 (5 bases). CDR1 and CDR2 from the germline V gene are SGHAT and FQNNGV. The CDR3 extends over 16 amino acids. The CDR3 is CASSRSGTDSGNIIYF. The CDR3, as DNA: TGTGCCAGCAGCAGATCTGGGACTGACTCTGGAAACATCATATATTTT.

This clonotype showed up just a few times. The chain carries TRBV18 and TRBJ2-1; 11 bases fit TRBD2. The CDR3 runs 17 residues. The V gene's germline CDR1 is KGHSH and CDR2 LQKENI. The trim removed 0 bases at V and 3 bases at J, leaving 4 bases unmatched. The chain's CDR3 is CASSPPTLAGGYNEQFF. The CDR3 DNA sequence: TGTGCCAGCTCACCACCAACCCTAGCGGGAGGCTACAATGAGCAGTTCTTC. The full variable domain, rest sourced from reference TRBV18 and TRBJ2-1, is NAGVMQNPRHLVRRRGQEARLRCSPMKGHSHVYWYRQLPEEGLKFMVYLQKENIIDESGMPKERFSAEFPKEGPSILRIQQVVRGDSAAYFCASSPPTLAGGYNEQFFGPGTRLTVL.

The chain uses TRBV5-8 and TRBJ2-3, with no clear D. V was trimmed by 5 bases and J by 2 bases, leaving 9 bases between them. Germline V gives CDR1 SGHTS, CDR2 YDEGEE. This CDR3 is built from 13 residues. CDR3 in amino acids: CASRFGFTDTQYF. CDR3 sequence (DNA): TGTGCCAGCAGGTTCGGGTTCACAGATACGCAGTATTTT.

In its sample, this clonotype was seen many times. The chain combines TRBV20-1 with TRBJ2-1; D is undetermined. Germline lookup yields CDR1 DFQATT and CDR2 SNEGSKA (reference sequence). V was clipped by 4 bases and J by 4 bases, with 2 bases between them. The CDR3 length is 10 residues. CDR3 in amino acids: CSAIYNEQFF. As DNA, the CDR3 is TGCAGTGCTATTTACAATGAGCAGTTCTTC.

This clonotype was seen repeatedly, ten times or more. The genes are TRBV2 and TRBJ2-3; 8 positions agree with TRBD1. The CDR3 contains 13 residues. Germline CDR1 reads SNHLY; CDR2 reads FYNNEI. The V gene end was trimmed by 5 bases and the J gene end by 5 bases; junction bases not matched to a gene: 3. The CDR3 DNA follows: TGTGCCAGCAGTCGACAGGGGCTAGATACGCAGTATTTT. Translating it yields CASSRQGLDTQYF.

The V call is TRBV3-1, the J call TRBJ2-3; 12 bases line up with TRBD2. Germline-derived CDR1 and CDR2 are LGHDT and YNNKEL (reference sequence). This CDR3 has 18 amino acids. Unmatched junction bases numbered 10, after V lost 4 bases and J lost 2 bases. CDR3 bases: TGTGCCAGCAGCCTAGATACCGGGACTAGCGGGTCCACAGATACGCAGTATTTT. Encoded protein: CASSLDTGTSGSTDTQYF.

V usage is TRBV20-1 and J usage is TRBJ2-2; 7 bases are shared with TRBD1. Trimming at V came to 5 bases and at J to 6 bases, leaving 9 bases not matched to a gene. The length of the CDR3 is 14 residues. Germline V gene data show CDR1 as DFQATT and CDR2 as SNEGSKA (reference sequence). CDR3: CSAQLQGRAGELFF. The CDR3 region has the DNA TGCAGTGCTCAACTACAGGGGCGAGCCGGGGAGCTGTTTTTT.

The rearrangement links TRBV29-1 to TRBJ1-1; no clear D gene. The V end was cut by 1 base, the J end by 1 base, with 19 bases between. The CDR3 consists of 17 residues. CDR1 is SQVTM, CDR2 ANQGSEA, per germline. This CDR3 is CSVEGNLGPGGNTEAFF. The CDR3 DNA reads TGCAGCGTTGAAGGGAACCTGGGCCCGGGCGGGAACACTGAAGCTTTCTTT.

About this clonotype itself: It may be a read error: a sequence one base away is much more abundant. The V and J genes are TRBV6-1 and TRBJ2-5, with 7 positions matching TRBD2. The CDR3 sequence is 13 residues long. In germline, CDR1 is MNHNS, CDR2 SASEGT. CDR3 DNA sequence: TGTGCCAGCAGTCTAGCGGACAAAGAGACCCAGCACTTC. Translated: CASSLADKETQHF.